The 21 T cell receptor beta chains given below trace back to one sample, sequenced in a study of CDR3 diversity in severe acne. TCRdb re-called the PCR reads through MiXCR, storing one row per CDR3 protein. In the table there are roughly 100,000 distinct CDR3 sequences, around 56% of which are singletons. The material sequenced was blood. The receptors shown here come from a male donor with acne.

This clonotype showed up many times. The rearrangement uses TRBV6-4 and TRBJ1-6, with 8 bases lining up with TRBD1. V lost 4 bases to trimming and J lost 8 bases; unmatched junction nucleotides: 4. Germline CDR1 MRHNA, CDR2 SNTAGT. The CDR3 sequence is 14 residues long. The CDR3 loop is CASSVQGVDSPLHF. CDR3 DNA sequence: TGTGCCAGCAGTGTACAGGGGGTTGATTCACCCCTCCACTTT.

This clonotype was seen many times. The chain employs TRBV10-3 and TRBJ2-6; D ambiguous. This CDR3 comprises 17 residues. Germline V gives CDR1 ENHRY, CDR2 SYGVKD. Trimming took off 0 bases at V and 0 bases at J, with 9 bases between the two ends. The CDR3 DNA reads TGTGCCATCAGTGAGTCAGAGGTGGTCTCTGGGGCCAACGTCCTGACTTTC. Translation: CAISESEVVSGANVLTF.

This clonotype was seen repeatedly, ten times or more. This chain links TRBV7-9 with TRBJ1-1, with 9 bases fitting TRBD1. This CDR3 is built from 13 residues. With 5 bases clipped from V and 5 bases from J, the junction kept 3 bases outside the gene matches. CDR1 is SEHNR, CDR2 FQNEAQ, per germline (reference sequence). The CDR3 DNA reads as TGTGCCAGCAGCCGAGACAGGGGGACTGAAGCTTTCTTT. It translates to CASSRDRGTEAFF.

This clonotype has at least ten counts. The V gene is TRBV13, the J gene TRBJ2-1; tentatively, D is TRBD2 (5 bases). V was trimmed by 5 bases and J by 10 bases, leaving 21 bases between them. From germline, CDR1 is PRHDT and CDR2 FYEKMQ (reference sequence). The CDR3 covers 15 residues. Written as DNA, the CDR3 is TGTGCCAGCAGCCCACAAGCAGAGGCCTCGGGGGAGCAGTTCTTC. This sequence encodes CASSPQAEASGEQFF.

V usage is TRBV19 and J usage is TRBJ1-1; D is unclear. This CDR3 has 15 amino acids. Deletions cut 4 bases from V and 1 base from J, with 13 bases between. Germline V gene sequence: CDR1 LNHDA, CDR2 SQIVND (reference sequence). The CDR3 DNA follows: TGTGCCAGTAGTACCGTCACAAAAGGGAACACTGAAGCTTTCTTT. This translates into CASSTVTKGNTEAFF.

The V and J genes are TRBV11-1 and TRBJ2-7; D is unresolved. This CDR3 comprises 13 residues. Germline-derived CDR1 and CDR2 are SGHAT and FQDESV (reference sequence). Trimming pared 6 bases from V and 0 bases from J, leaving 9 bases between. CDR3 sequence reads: CASSSSLSYEQYF. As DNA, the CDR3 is TGTGCCAGCAGTTCGAGCCTCTCCTACGAGCAGTACTTC.

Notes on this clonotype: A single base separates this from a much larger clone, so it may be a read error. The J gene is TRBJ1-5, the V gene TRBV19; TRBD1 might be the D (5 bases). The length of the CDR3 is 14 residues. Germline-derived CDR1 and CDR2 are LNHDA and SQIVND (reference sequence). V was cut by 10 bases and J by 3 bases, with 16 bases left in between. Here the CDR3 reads CAIGTGNANQPQHF. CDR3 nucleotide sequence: TGTGCCATAGGGACCGGGAACGCCAATCAGCCCCAGCATTTT. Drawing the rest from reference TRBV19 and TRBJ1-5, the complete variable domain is DGGITQSPKYLFRKEGQNVTLSCEQNLNHDAMYWYRQDPGQGLRLIYYSQIVNDFQKGDIAEGYSVSREKKESFPLTVTSAQKNPTAFYLCAIGTGNANQPQHFGDGTRLSIL.

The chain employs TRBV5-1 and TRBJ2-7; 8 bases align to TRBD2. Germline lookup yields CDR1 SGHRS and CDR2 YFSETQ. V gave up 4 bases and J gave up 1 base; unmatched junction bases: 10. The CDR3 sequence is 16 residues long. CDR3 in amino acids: CASSTEGTSGSYEQYF. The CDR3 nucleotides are TGCGCCAGCAGCACGGAGGGAACTAGCGGATCCTACGAGCAGTACTTC.

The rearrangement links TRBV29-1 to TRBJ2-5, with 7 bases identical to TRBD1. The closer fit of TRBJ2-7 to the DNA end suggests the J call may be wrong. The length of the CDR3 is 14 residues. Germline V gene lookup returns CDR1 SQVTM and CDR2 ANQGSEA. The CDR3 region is CSVKRDTGDGEQYF. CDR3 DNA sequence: TGCAGCGTCAAGAGGGATACAGGGGATGGCGAGCAGTACTTC.

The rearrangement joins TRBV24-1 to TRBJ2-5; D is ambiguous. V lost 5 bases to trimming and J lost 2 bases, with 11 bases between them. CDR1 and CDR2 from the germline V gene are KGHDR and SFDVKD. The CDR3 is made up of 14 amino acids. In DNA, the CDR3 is TGTGCCACCAGTGGTCCTTCCCTTCAAGAGACCCAGTACTTC. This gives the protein CATSGPSLQETQYF.

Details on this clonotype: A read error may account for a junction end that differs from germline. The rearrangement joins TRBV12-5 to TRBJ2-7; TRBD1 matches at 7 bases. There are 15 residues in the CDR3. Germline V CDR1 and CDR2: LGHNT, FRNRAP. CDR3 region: CASGPGQTGFYGQYF. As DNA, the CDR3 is TGTGCTAGTGGTCCGGGACAGACAGGATTCTACGGGCAGTACTTC.

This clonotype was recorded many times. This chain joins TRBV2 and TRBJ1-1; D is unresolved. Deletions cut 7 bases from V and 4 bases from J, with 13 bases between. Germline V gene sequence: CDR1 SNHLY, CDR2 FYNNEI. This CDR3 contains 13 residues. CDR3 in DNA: TGTGCCAGCAAAGAGACGGGAGGCACTGAAGCTTTCTTT. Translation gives CASKETGGTEAFF.

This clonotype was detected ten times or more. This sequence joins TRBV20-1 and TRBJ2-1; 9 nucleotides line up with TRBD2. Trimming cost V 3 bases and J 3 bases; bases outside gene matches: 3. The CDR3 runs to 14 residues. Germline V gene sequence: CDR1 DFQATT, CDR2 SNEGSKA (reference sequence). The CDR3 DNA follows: TGCAGTGCTAGTAGGACTAGCGACTACAATGAGCAGTTCTTC. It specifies CSASRTSDYNEQFF.

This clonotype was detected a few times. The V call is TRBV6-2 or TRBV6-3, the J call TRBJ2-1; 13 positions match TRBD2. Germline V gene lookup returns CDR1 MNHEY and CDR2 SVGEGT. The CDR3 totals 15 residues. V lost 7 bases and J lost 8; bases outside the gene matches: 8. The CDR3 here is CASTELAGGRDEQFF. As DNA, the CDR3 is TGTGCCAGCACCGAACTAGCGGGAGGGAGGGATGAGCAGTTCTTC.

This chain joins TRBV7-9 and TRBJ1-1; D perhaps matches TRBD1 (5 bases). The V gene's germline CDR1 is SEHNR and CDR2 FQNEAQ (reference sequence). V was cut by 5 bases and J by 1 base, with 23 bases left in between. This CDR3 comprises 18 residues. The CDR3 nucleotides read TGTGCCAGCAGCCAAGTGGGAAGGGGCAGGGAATCGAACACTGAAGCTTTCTTT. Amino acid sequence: CASSQVGRGRESNTEAFF.

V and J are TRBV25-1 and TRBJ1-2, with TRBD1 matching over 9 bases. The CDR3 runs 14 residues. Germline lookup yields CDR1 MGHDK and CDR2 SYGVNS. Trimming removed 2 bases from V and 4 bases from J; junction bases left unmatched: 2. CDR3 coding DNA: TGTGCCAGCAGTGAACAGGGACAGGGCTATGGCTACACCTTC. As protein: CASSEQGQGYGYTF.

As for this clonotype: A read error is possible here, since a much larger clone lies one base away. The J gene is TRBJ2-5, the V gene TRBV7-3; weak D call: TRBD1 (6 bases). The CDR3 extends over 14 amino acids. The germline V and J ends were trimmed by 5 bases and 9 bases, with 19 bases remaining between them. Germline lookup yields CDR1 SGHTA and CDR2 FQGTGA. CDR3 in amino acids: CASSPGQSPGAQYF. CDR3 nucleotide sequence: TGTGCCAGCAGCCCCGGACAGTCTCCCGGGGCCCAGTACTTC.

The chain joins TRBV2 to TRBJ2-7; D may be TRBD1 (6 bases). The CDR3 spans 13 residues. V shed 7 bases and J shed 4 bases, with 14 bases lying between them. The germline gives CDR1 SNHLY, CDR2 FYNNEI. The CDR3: CASTRTTGYEQYF. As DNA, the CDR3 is TGTGCCAGCACCCGAACGACAGGTTACGAGCAGTACTTC. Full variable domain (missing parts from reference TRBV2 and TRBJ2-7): EPEVTQTPSHQVTQMGQEVILRCVPISNHLYFYWYRQILGQKVEFLVSFYNNEISEKSEIFDDQFSVERPDGSNFTLKIRSTKLEDSAMYFCASTRTTGYEQYFGPGTRLTVT.

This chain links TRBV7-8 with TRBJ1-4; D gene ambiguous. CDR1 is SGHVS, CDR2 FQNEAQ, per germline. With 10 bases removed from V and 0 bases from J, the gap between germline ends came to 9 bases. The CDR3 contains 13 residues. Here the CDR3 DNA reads TGTGCCATATCGGGGACAACTAATGAAAAACTGTTTTTT. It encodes CAISGTTNEKLFF.

The CDR3 spells CASSPGTASYEQYF. The CDR3 DNA reads as TGTGCCAGCAGTCCAGGGACAGCCTCCTACGAGCAGTACTTC. The rearrangement uses TRBV12-3 or TRBV12-4 and TRBJ2-7; 7 bases are shared with TRBD1. The junction had 4 bases not matched to a gene; V was cut back by 5 bases and J by 0 bases. The CDR3 is made up of 14 amino acids.

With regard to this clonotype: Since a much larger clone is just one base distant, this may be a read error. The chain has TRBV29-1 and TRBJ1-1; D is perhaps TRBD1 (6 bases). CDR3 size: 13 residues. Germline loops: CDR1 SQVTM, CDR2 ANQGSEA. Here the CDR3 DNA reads TGCAGCGTTGGGTCAACAGGGCGGACTGCAGCTTTCTTT. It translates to CSVGSTGRTAAFF.